This is a list of T cell receptor beta chains from one sample in a study of regulatory T cells in long-lasting Graves disease. TCRdb analysed the multiplex PCR reads with MiXCR anew, one entry per CDR3 protein. The sample shows more than 450,000 distinct CDR3 sequences, 12% of them seen only once. The sample also formed part of further work on T cells in Graves' hyperthyroidism and ophthalmopathy.

The source was peripheral blood mononuclear cells (PBMCs), collected at new diagnosis, from a patient treated with antithyroid drugs. Receptors were obtained from a woman aged 30 to 39 with Graves disease. CDR3s include the opening cysteine and the closing phenylalanine or tryptophan. The D gene is left open where the match is weak. A row's size may be missing; if present it is once, few, many or a size class.

size,V,J,D,DNA,CDR3
many,TRBV7-8,TRBJ1-1,-,TGTGCCAGCAGCTATAGCCGGGGACGGGCGAACACTGAAGCTTTCTTT,CASSYSRGRANTEAFF
many,TRBV18,TRBJ1-1,-,TGTGCCAGCTCAAAAAACCAGGAGACTGAAGCTTTCTTT,CASSKNQETEAFF
-,TRBV3-1,TRBJ2-1,-,TGTGCCAGCAGCCAAGATCGATCAGGTTTTAATGAGCAGTTCTTC,CASSQDRSGFNEQFF
-,TRBV6-2/TRBV6-3,TRBJ2-1,-,TGTGCCGGCAGTTATTCCGTCAATGAGCAGTTCTTC,CAGSYSVNEQFF
many,TRBV7-2,TRBJ1-2,-,TGTGCCAGCAGCTTAGCGGCCACTAACTATGGCTACACCTTC,CASSLAATNYGYTF
many,TRBV27,TRBJ2-1,TRBD2,TGTGCCAGCAGTCCAATCTCTCTAACTAGCGGGCCTTACAATGAGCAGTTCTTC,CASSPISLTSGPYNEQFF
-,TRBV5-5,TRBJ2-7,-,TGTGCCAGCAGTCCGACAGTACCCTCGGGAGAGCAGTACTTC,CASSPTVPSGEQYF
many,TRBV7-9,TRBJ2-5,-,TGTGCCAGCAGCTCGGACACCTCTAAAGAGACCCAGTACTTC,CASSSDTSKETQYF
many,TRBV27,TRBJ1-2,-,TGTGCCAGCAAGTCGGTCCAGGGTTTCGGCTATGGCTACACCTTC,CASKSVQGFGYGYTF
few,TRBV18,TRBJ1-2,-,TGTGCCAGCTCACCCCGGGCAGACTCGAACTATGGCTACACCTTC,CASSPRADSNYGYTF
-,TRBV30,TRBJ1-2,-,TGTGCCTGGAGTCGACTTCTTCTGGAAGGCTCAAACTATGGCTACACCTTC,CAWSRLLLEGSNYGYTF
-,TRBV10-3,TRBJ1-1,-,TGTGCCATCAGCCGACAGGACAACACTGAAGCTTTCTTT,CAISRQDNTEAFF
-,TRBV20-1,TRBJ2-2,-,TGCAGTGCTAAATGGATCACCGGGGAGCTGTTTTTT,CSAKWITGELFF
many,TRBV11-2,TRBJ1-1,-,TGTGCCAGCAGCTTAGATGTTGCAGGGAGGACCCTCATGAACACTGAAGCTTTCTTT,CASSLDVAGRTLMNTEAFF
many,TRBV12-3/TRBV12-4,TRBJ2-5,TRBD2,TGTGCCAGCCTCGGGCCAGCGGGGGAGACCCAGTACTTC,CASLGPAGETQYF
many,TRBV5-1,TRBJ2-5,TRBD1,TGCGCCAGCAGCCTCCGAGGACAGGGAGGACAAGAGACCCAGTACTTC,CASSLRGQGGQETQYF
few,TRBV7-2,TRBJ2-3,-,TGTGCCAGCAGCTTGAGCGGGTACACGCAGTATTTT,CASSLSGYTQYF
few,TRBV28,TRBJ2-3,-,TGTGCCAGCGGCGCTGGCACAGATACGCAGTATTTT,CASGAGTDTQYF
many,TRBV6-2/TRBV6-3,TRBJ1-1,-,TGTGCCAGCAGTGAATGGGTAGACACTGAAGCTTTCTTT,CASSEWVDTEAFF
many,TRBV6-1,TRBJ1-5,TRBD1,TGTGCCAGCAGTACGACAGGGGGCGATCAGCCCCAGCATTTT,CASSTTGGDQPQHF
-,TRBV5-6,TRBJ2-7,-,TGTGCCAGCAGCTTGCGGGTCGTTCACGAGCAGTACTTC,CASSLRVVHEQYF
-,TRBV27,TRBJ1-1,-,TGTGCCAGCAGTTTATCGGGAAGAGACACTGAAGCTTTCTTT,CASSLSGRDTEAFF
many,TRBV20-1,TRBJ2-7,TRBD2,TGCAGTGCTAGAGATGGGGCGGGAGGGTCCTACGAGCAGTACTTC,CSARDGAGGSYEQYF
many,TRBV9,TRBJ2-1,TRBD2,TGTGCCAGCAGCGTGGATGGGACTAGCGGGAGGGCCGACCATGAGCAGTTCTTC,CASSVDGTSGRADHEQFF
many,TRBV2,TRBJ1-2,TRBD1,TGTGCCAGCAGTGCGGAGGGGGCGTATGGCTACACCTTC,CASSAEGAYGYTF
many,TRBV10-3,TRBJ1-1,-,TGTGCCACCTTCCGAGGGGTTATGAACACTGAAGCTTTCTTT,CATFRGVMNTEAFF
many,TRBV20-1,TRBJ2-3,-,TGCAGTGCTAGAGATCCCAGGGGAGGCACAGATACGCAGTATTTT,CSARDPRGGTDTQYF
many,TRBV12-3/TRBV12-4,TRBJ1-1,TRBD1,TGTGCCAGCAGTCCCCCGACCCCCGGGACAGGGGTTAGAGCTTTCTTT,CASSPPTPGTGVRAFF
-,TRBV5-1,TRBJ2-5,-,TGCGCCAGCAGCCCGGACCCACCTGGGGTGACCCAGTACTTC,CASSPDPPGVTQYF
many,TRBV29-1,TRBJ2-7,-,TGCAGCGTTGGGGGCCAAGAGAATGGGCAGTACTTC,CSVGGQENGQYF
-,TRBV20-1,TRBJ1-1,-,TGCAGTGCTAGAGCGAGACTACTAAAAAACACTGAAGCTTTCTTT,CSARARLLKNTEAFF
many,TRBV11-3,TRBJ2-3,TRBD2,TGTGCCAGCAGTACCGGGGGGTACACAGATACGCAGTATTTT,CASSTGGYTDTQYF
once,TRBV27,TRBJ2-1,-,TGTGCCAGCAGTTTCGGATCAGTAGAGGGTGAGCAGTTCTTC,CASSFGSVEGEQFF
many,TRBV7-9,TRBJ2-3,TRBD2,TGTGCCAGCAGCTTAGCCGGGAGGGAGTTCGGTACGCAGTATTTT,CASSLAGREFGTQYF
many,TRBV4-1,TRBJ2-5,TRBD2,TGCGCCAGCAGCCAAACTAGCGGGAGGGTCCCAGAGACCCAGTACTTC,CASSQTSGRVPETQYF
many,TRBV30,TRBJ2-5,TRBD2,TGTGCCTGGAGTTCGCCAGCGGGAGCAGGGGAGACCCAGTACTTC,CAWSSPAGAGETQYF
few,TRBV20-1,TRBJ2-7,TRBD1,TGCAGTGCTAGAGATAGGGCAGGGGGCCCCTACGAGCAGTACTTC,CSARDRAGGPYEQYF
few,TRBV2,TRBJ2-7,-,-,CASSEVAGGTPNF
many,TRBV2,TRBJ2-1,-,TGTGCCAGCAGTGTAGTAGTACATGAGCAGTTCTTC,CASSVVVHEQFF
many,TRBV11-2,TRBJ2-7,-,TGTGCCAGCAGCCCAGGGACAATCTACGAGCAGTACTTC,CASSPGTIYEQYF
-,TRBV28,TRBJ2-7,TRBD1,TGTGCCAGCAGCACCGGGACAGGGGACCCTTACGAGCAGTGCTTC,CASSTGTGDPYEQCF
many,TRBV12-3/TRBV12-4,TRBJ2-3,TRBD1,TGTGCCAGCAGACCCCGGGACAGCCGAGATACGCAGTATTTT,CASRPRDSRDTQYF
-,TRBV28,TRBJ2-3,TRBD2,TGTGCCAGCAGTCTCCCGCGACTAGCGGATTTTAGCACAGATACGCAGTATTTT,CASSLPRLADFSTDTQYF
-,TRBV6-1,TRBJ1-2,TRBD1,TGTGCCAGCAGGCAGGGGGCGACCCTCCTCGGCTACACCTTC,CASRQGATLLGYTF
many,TRBV7-9,TRBJ1-1,TRBD1,TGTGCCAGCAGCCCCCCCCTCCCCCAGGGGGCTGGGACTGAAGCTTTCTTT,CASSPPLPQGAGTEAFF
many,TRBV10-3,TRBJ2-7,-,TGTGCCATCAGTGAGTCTATTAGCGAGTACGAGCAGTACTTC,CAISESISEYEQYF
few,TRBV27,TRBJ2-2,-,TGTGCCAGCAGTTTCATAGCCGGGGAGCTGTTTTTT,CASSFIAGELFF
many,TRBV2,TRBJ2-7,-,TGTGCCAGCATCCTAATCTCCTACGAGCAGTACTTC,CASILISYEQYF
many,TRBV19,TRBJ2-7,TRBD2,TGTGCCAGTAGTAAGGGACTAGCGGGCACCTACGAGCAGTACTTC,CASSKGLAGTYEQYF